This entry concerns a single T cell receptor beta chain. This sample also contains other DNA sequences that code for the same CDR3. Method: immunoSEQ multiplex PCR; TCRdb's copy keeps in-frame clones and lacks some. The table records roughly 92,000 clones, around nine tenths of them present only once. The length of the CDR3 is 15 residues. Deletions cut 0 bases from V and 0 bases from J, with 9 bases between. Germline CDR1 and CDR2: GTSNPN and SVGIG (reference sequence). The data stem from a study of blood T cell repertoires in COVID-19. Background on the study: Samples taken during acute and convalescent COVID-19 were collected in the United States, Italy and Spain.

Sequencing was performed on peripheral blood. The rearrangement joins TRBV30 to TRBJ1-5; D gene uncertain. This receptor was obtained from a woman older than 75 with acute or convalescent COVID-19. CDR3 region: CAWSVGGNSNQPQHF. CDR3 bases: TGTGCCTGGAGTGTAGGCGGGAATAGCAATCAGCCCCAGCATTTT.